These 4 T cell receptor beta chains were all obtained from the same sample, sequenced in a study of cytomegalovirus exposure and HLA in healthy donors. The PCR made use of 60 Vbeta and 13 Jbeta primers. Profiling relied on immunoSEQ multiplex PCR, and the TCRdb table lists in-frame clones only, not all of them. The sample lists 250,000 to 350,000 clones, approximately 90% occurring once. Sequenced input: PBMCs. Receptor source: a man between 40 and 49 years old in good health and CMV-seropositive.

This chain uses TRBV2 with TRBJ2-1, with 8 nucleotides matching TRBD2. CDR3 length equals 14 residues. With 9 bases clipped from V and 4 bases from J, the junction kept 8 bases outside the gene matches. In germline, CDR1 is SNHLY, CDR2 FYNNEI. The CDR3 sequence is CARARGGPYNEQFF. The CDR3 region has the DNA TGTGCCAGAGCCCGGGGGGGACCTTACAATGAGCAGTTCTTC.

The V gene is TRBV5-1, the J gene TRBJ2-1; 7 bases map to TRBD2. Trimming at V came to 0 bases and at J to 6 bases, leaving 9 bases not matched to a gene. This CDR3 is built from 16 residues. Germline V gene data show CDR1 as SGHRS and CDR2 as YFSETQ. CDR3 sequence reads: CASSLGRLAPINEQFF. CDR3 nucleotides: TGCGCCAGCAGCTTGGGACGACTAGCCCCAATCAATGAGCAGTTCTTC.

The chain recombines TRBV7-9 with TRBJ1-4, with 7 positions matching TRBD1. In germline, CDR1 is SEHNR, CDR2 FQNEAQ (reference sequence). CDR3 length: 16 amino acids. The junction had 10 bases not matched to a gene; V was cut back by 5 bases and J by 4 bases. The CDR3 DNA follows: TGTGCCAGCAGCCCCCGACGGACAGGCCTTAATGAAAAACTGTTTTTT. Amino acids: CASSPRRTGLNEKLFF.

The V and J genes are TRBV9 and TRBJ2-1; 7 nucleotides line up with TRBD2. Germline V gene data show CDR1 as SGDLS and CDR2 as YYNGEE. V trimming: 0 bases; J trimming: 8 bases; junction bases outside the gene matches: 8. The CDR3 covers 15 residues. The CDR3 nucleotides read TGTGCCAGCAGCGTAGGGGGGGGAGCTGGCTATGAGCAGTTCTTC. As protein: CASSVGGGAGYEQFF.